The sequence of this TCR beta chain was determined in a study of blood T cells in healthy people across ages. With V trimmed by 4 bases and J by 2 bases, 8 bases remained unmatched. This CDR3 has 16 residues. Germline-derived CDR1 and CDR2 are KGHDR and SFDVKD. The second PCR ran about 7 to 12 cycles with a sample-barcoded 5' primer and J-beta primers. TCRdb re-called the 5' RACE reads through MiXCR, storing one row per CDR3 protein. The table includes roughly 790,000 distinct CDR3 sequences, about 42% detected once. Material for sequencing was blood. J is TRBJ2-3 and V is TRBV24-1, with 7 positions matching TRBD2. This receptor was identified in a woman aged 55-75 years in good health. In DNA form, the CDR3 reads TGTGCCACCAGTGACCCAAGAGCGGGGAACACAGATACGCAGTATTTT. Its protein product is CATSDPRAGNTDTQYF.